A selection of T cell receptor beta chains follows, all from one sample in a study of cytomegalovirus exposure and HLA in healthy donors. This table comes from immunoSEQ multiplex PCR, and its TCRdb copy is limited to in-frame clones, with some not included. This table has around 160,000 clones, 84% appearing once. Material for sequencing was PBMCs. These receptors came from a man younger than 45 in good health and CMV-seropositive. CDR3s include the opening cysteine and the closing phenylalanine or tryptophan. A D gene is named only where the DNA matches it firmly. Clone size is shown for a subset of rows, as once, few, many or a class of expanded clone.

J gene | V gene | D gene | clone size | CDR3 protein | CDR3 DNA
TRBJ1-3 | TRBV28 | . | . | CASSLGASGNTIYF | TGTGCCAGCAGTTTGGGAGCCTCTGGAAACACCATATATTTT
TRBJ1-2 | TRBV5-6 | TRBD1 | once | CASSAGGQGNYGYTF | TGTGCCAGCAGCGCCGGGGGACAGGGGAACTATGGCTACACCTTC
TRBJ2-7 | TRBV4-3 | TRBD2 | . | CASSQAGGSHEQYF | TGCGCCAGCAGCCAAGCGGGGGGGAGCCACGAGCAGTACTTC
TRBJ1-2 | TRBV4-1 | . | few | CASSQDGRNNDGYTF | TGCGCCAGCAGCCAAGATGGGCGAAACAACGATGGCTACACCTTC
TRBJ2-1 | TRBV7-6 | . | . | CASSHQDSPEQFF | TGTGCCAGCAGCCACCAAGACTCTCCCGAGCAGTTCTTC
TRBJ1-5 | TRBV10-3 | . | . | CATREADQPQHF | TGTGCCACCCGGGAGGCGGATCAGCCCCAGCATTTT
TRBJ1-6 | TRBV5-4 | TRBD1 | . | CASSLTGGIYSPLHF | TGTGCCAGCAGCTTGACAGGGGGCATCTATTCACCCCTCCACTTT
TRBJ2-7 | TRBV5-1 | TRBD2 | few | CASSWGLAGAGSEQYF | TGCGCCAGCAGCTGGGGCCTAGCGGGAGCGGGTTCCGAGCAGTACTTC
TRBJ1-4 | TRBV27 | TRBD1 | . | CASSEQGLVYEKLFF | TGTGCCAGCAGTGAACAGGGGTTGGTATACGAAAAACTGTTTTTT
TRBJ1-2 | TRBV28 | . | . | CASTFAAGYGYTF | TGTGCCAGCACCTTTGCCGCAGGCTATGGCTACACCTTC
TRBJ2-7 | TRBV6-5 | . | . | CASSPLGEAYEQYF | TGTGCCAGCAGCCCCCTAGGGGAGGCCTACGAGCAGTACTTC
TRBJ1-3 | TRBV2 | . | . | CASSVSPGGGNTIYF | TGTGCCAGCAGTGTGTCCCCCGGAGGTGGAAACACCATATATTTT
TRBJ2-2 | TRBV5-1 | . | few | CASSPQGSSNTGELFF | TGCGCCAGCAGCCCACAGGGCTCCTCGAACACCGGGGAGCTGTTTTTT
TRBJ2-1 | TRBV6-6 | . | . | CASNIAETGRNEQFF | TGTGCCAGCAACATCGCCGAAACAGGAAGGAATGAGCAGTTCTTC
TRBJ2-7 | TRBV18 | TRBD1 | . | CASSPPRGYEQYF | TGTGCCAGCTCACCACCCAGGGGGTACGAGCAGTACTTC
TRBJ1-2 | TRBV28 | . | . | CASRPDTPYGYTF | TGTGCCAGCAGACCAGACACCCCCTATGGCTACACCTTC
TRBJ2-7 | TRBV4-1 | TRBD2 | . | CASTRTSGTIPTTYEQYF | TGCGCCAGCACCCGGACTAGCGGGACCATTCCAACCACCTACGAGCAGTACTTC
TRBJ2-5 | TRBV7-2 | . | once | CASSLGQQETQYF | TGTGCCAGCAGCTTAGGGCAGCAAGAGACCCAGTACTTC
TRBJ2-1 | TRBV28 | . | . | CASSLWDSTLANEQFF | TGTGCCAGCAGTTTATGGGACTCGACTTTGGCGAATGAGCAGTTCTTC
TRBJ1-5 | TRBV18 | TRBD1 | . | CASSPQGAGANQPQHF | TGTGCCAGCTCACCCCAGGGGGCGGGAGCAAATCAGCCCCAGCATTTT
TRBJ2-7 | TRBV9 | TRBD1 | . | CASGPGGKYEQYF | TGTGCCAGCGGGCCAGGGGGAAAGTACGAGCAGTACTTC
TRBJ1-2 | TRBV28 | . | few | CASSLNTRGYTF | TGTGCCAGCAGTTTAAATACCCGGGGCTACACCTTC
TRBJ1-1 | TRBV19 | TRBD1 | . | CASSSRTGAVAFF | TGTGCCAGTAGTAGCCGGACAGGGGCGGTAGCTTTCTTT
TRBJ2-5 | TRBV7-2 | . | . | CASSPPGKQETQYF | TGTGCCAGCAGCCCCCCGGGTAAACAAGAGACCCAGTACTTC
TRBJ2-7 | TRBV7-2 | TRBD1 | . | CASSIGTGTYEQYF | TGTGCCAGCAGCATCGGGACAGGGACCTACGAGCAGTACTTC
TRBJ2-5 | TRBV5-1 | TRBD2 | . | CASTGGQRETQYF | TGCGCCAGCACGGGGGGGCAGAGGGAGACCCAGTACTTC
TRBJ1-5 | TRBV4-1 | TRBD1 | once | CASSHQGDQHF | TGCGCCAGCAGCCATCAGGGGGACCAGCATTTT
TRBJ1-6 | TRBV7-2 | TRBD1 | . | CASSLVTGYNSPLHF | TGTGCCAGCAGCCTCGTGACAGGGTATAATTCACCCCTCCACTTT
TRBJ1-2 | TRBV7-9 | TRBD1 | . | CASSLPTGGGGYTF | TGTGCCAGCAGCTTACCTACAGGGGGAGGGGGCTACACCTTC